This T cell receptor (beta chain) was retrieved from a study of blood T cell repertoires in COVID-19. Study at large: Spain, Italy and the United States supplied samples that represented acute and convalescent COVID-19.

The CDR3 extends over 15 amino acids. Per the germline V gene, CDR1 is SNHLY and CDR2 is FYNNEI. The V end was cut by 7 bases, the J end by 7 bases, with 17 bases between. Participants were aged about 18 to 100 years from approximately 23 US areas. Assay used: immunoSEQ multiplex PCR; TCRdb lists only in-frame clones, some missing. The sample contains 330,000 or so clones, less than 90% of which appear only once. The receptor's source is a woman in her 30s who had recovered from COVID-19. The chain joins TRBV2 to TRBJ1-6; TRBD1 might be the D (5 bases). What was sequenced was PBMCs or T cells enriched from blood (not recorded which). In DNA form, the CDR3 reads TGTGCCAGCAAGGAACAGGCTGTCGCAAATTCACCCCTCCACTTT. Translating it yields CASKEQAVANSPLHF.